The rows below give T cell receptor beta chains drawn from one sample of a study of shared clonotypes between healthy human individuals. Here immunoSEQ multiplex PCR was the method, and the copy in TCRdb shows in-frame clones only, minus some. The table shows a few million clones, with about 90% occurring only once. Sequences were obtained from naive CD4+ T cells from PBMCs. The receptors come from a man aged 18 to 29 in good health. Some clones in this sample may be carry-over from other donors' samples. Each CDR3 is given with its conserved first and last residue. D genes are given only for firm matches.

TRBV5-1	TRBJ2-2	TRBD1	CASSPPRGQGRSGELFF
TRBV4-2	TRBJ2-4	.	CASSPDVTKNIQYF
TRBV27	TRBJ2-7	.	CASRSEHSSYEQYF
TRBV19	TRBJ1-5	.	CASAPLQPYSNQPQHF
TRBV10-1	TRBJ2-7	.	CASSERGSYEQYF
TRBV28	TRBJ2-3	.	CASSLNLLRGKRTDTQYF
TRBV18	TRBJ1-3	TRBD1	CASSLGQGDGNTIYF
TRBV7-3	TRBJ2-2	TRBD2	CASSLSSGSATGELFF
TRBV5-4	TRBJ2-2	.	CASSFPHGTNTGELFF
TRBV9	TRBJ2-3	TRBD2	CASSLTSGSWNF
TRBV5-1	TRBJ1-1	TRBD1	CASSASTGVPTEAFF
TRBV9	TRBJ2-3	.	CASSVDGGTDTQYF
TRBV5-1	TRBJ2-7	.	CASSLEWFGGSYEQYF
TRBV27	TRBJ2-2	.	CASSVGRGSTGELFF
TRBV15	TRBJ2-7	.	CATSRDLDSYEQYF
TRBV5-6	TRBJ1-3	.	CASSLRHAGGNTIYF